This TCR beta chain was observed in a study of T-cell memory formation after mild COVID-19. In germline, CDR1 is SEHNR, CDR2 FQNEAQ (reference sequence). The CDR3 extends over 13 amino acids. V was pared by 5 bases and J by 4 bases, with 0 bases of the junction left unmatched. From the 5' RACE reads, TCRdb called clonotypes with MiXCR, one entry per CDR3 protein. Of about 160,000 distinct CDR3 sequences detected, about a third appear once; the ten largest clones hold 9.5% to 15%. This TCR derives from an adult woman who had mild COVID-19 (a few samples of this study predate the infection). Cell type and time point are not known. The chain is built from TRBV7-9 and TRBJ2-5, with 11 bases matching TRBD2. Material for sequencing was PBMCs or a T cell subset sorted from them (not recorded which). The CDR3 spells CASSTSGRETQYF. The CDR3 DNA reads as TGTGCCAGCAGCACTAGCGGGAGAGAGACCCAGTACTTC.